Listed below are T cell receptor beta chains from one sample, sequenced in a study of shared clonotypes between healthy human individuals. Using immunoSEQ multiplex PCR, the repertoire was profiled, and TCRdb retains in-frame clones only, with some absent. The table lists roughly 2 million clones, 85% to 95% of them singletons. Input material: naive CD4+ T cells sorted from blood. These receptors all come from a man aged 18 to 30 in good health. Both conserved end residues are part of each CDR3. D genes are given only for firm matches. Expanded clones get a size class; other rows say once, few or many, or leave the size out.

D | size | J | V | DNA | CDR3
TRBD1 | - | TRBJ1-1 | TRBV7-2 | TGTGCCAGCAGCTCCAACAGGGGCACTGAAGCTTTCTTT | CASSSNRGTEAFF
- | - | TRBJ2-7 | TRBV28 | TGTGCCAGTTTTGGGGCAGCGAGCTCCTACGAGCAGTACTTC | CASFGAASSYEQYF
- | - | TRBJ2-5 | TRBV11-3 | TGTGCCAGCAGCCCTAGGGCTGGGACCCAGTACTTC | CASSPRAGTQYF
- | - | TRBJ1-5 | TRBV30 | TGTGCCTGGAACCGGGACGGGACTCAGCCCCAGCATTTT | CAWNRDGTQPQHF
TRBD1 | - | TRBJ1-2 | TRBV5-6 | TGTGCCAGCAGCGTTAAGACAGGGCGCGGGAGCTATGGCTACACCTTC | CASSVKTGRGSYGYTF
TRBD1 | - | TRBJ2-7 | TRBV5-5 | TGTGCCAGCAGCTTTCGGACAGGTCTCGAGCAGTACTTC | CASSFRTGLEQYF
- | - | TRBJ2-3 | TRBV9 | TGTGCCAGCAGCGTAGGGAGGGAGAGGACAGATACGCAGTATTTT | CASSVGRERTDTQYF
- | - | TRBJ2-7 | TRBV11-3 | TGTGCCAGCACCGTAGGGCCCTCGGGGGCCCGTCACTCCTACGAGCAGTACTTC | CASTVGPSGARHSYEQYF
TRBD2 | - | TRBJ2-7 | TRBV7-2 | TGTGCCAGCAGCCCCCCGGGACTAGCGGCGGTCTCCGAGCAGTACTTC | CASSPPGLAAVSEQYF
- | - | TRBJ2-4 | TRBV6-4 | TGTGCCAGCAGTCTCCTGATCCTAGCGTCAGTCCTTTTTCAGTACTTC | CASSLLILASVLFQYF
TRBD1 | - | TRBJ1-3 | TRBV5-1 | TGCGCCAGCAGCCGCGGAGACAGGGGGAGGACGATTGGTGACACCATATATTTT | CASSRGDRGRTIGDTIYF
TRBD1 | - | TRBJ1-1 | TRBV5-1 | TGCGCCAGCAGCCCTGAGACAGGGCTGAACACTGAAGCTTTCTTT | CASSPETGLNTEAFF
TRBD2 | - | TRBJ2-2 | TRBV7-9 | TGTGCCAGCAGCCCTACCCCCCTAGCGGCTGCCGGGGAGCTGTTTTTT | CASSPTPLAAAGELFF
- | - | TRBJ2-7 | TRBV6-5 | TGTGCCAGCAGTTCTTCTCCAGCCAAGTCCTACGAGCAGTACTTC | CASSSSPAKSYEQYF
TRBD2 | - | TRBJ2-1 | TRBV7-2 | TGTGCCAGCAGCTTGGTAGCGGGAGTGGCAAATGAGCAGTTCTTC | CASSLVAGVANEQFF
- | - | TRBJ2-7 | TRBV5-7 | TGTGCCAGCAGCTTGGCGGGGCGCTTGAAGACCTACGAGCAGTACTTC | CASSLAGRLKTYEQYF
- | - | TRBJ1-1 | TRBV10-3 | TGTGCCATCAGTGAGATGGGAGGGCACACTGAAGCTTTCTTT | CAISEMGGHTEAFF
- | - | TRBJ1-5 | TRBV5-4 | TGTGCCAGCAGCTTGGATGCAGGGCAACAGCCCCAGCATTTT | CASSLDAGQQPQHF
- | - | TRBJ2-7 | TRBV27 | TGTGCCAGCAGTTTATCGGACGGGGGCGGCGAGCAGTACTTC | CASSLSDGGGEQYF
- | - | TRBJ2-7 | TRBV6-1 | TGTGCCAGCAGTGAACTCGGACCGACCTACGAGCAGTACTTC | CASSELGPTYEQYF
- | - | TRBJ2-5 | TRBV4-1 | TGCGCCAGCAGCTACGGGACGGGGGTACGGGAGACCCAGTACTTC | CASSYGTGVRETQYF
- | - | TRBJ1-5 | TRBV18 | TGTGCCAGCTCACCCTCACGACAGCCCCAGCATTTT | CASSPSRQPQHF
- | - | TRBJ2-1 | TRBV10-3 | TGTGCCATCAGTGAGTCGATGGGGGCCCGCCATGAGCAGTTCTTC | CAISESMGARHEQFF
- | - | TRBJ2-3 | TRBV20-1 | TGCAGTGCCCGGTGGACAGATACGCAGTATTTT | CSARWTDTQYF
- | - | TRBJ2-3 | TRBV5-4 | TGTGCCAGCAGCTTAGCGCGAGGAGATACGCAGTATTTT | CASSLARGDTQYF
- | - | TRBJ1-2 | TRBV4-1 | TGCGCCAGCAGCTTTGGGTATGGCTACACCTTC | CASSFGYGYTF
TRBD1 | - | TRBJ2-7 | TRBV13 | TGTGCCAGCAGCTTAGGTACAGGGGGCCGTGAGCAGTACTTC | CASSLGTGGREQYF
- | - | TRBJ1-2 | TRBV10-3 | TGTGCCATCAGTGAGTCCGGCTATGGCTACACCTTC | CAISESGYGYTF
- | - | TRBJ1-2 | TRBV28 | TGTGCCAGCATGGGGGGCTATGGCTACACCTTC | CASMGGYGYTF
- | once | TRBJ1-5 | TRBV18 | TGTGCCAGCTCGCAGGGTACGGGCCAGCCCCAGCATTTT | CASSQGTGQPQHF
TRBD1 | - | TRBJ2-3 | TRBV29-1 | TGCAGCGTTGACAGAGACAGGGCGGGAGATACGCAGTATTTT | CSVDRDRAGDTQYF
- | - | TRBJ1-4 | TRBV6-1 | TGTGCCAGCAGTGAAGGGACAGTAAATGAAAAACTGTTTTTT | CASSEGTVNEKLFF
- | - | TRBJ1-5 | TRBV5-1 | TGCGCCAGCAGCCCCGTCCCGGGGGGCACTCAGCCCCAGCATTTT | CASSPVPGGTQPQHF
TRBD2 | - | TRBJ2-3 | TRBV7-9 | TGTGCCAGCAGCCAAAGGACTAGCGCGGATACGCAGTATTTT | CASSQRTSADTQYF
- | - | TRBJ1-6 | TRBV28 | TGTGCCGTTCATCCACCCCTCCACTTT | CAVHPPLHF
- | once | TRBJ2-5 | TRBV20-1 | TGCAGTGGACAGACGGAGACCCAGTACTTC | CSGQTETQYF
- | - | TRBJ1-2 | TRBV6-1 | TGTGCCAGCAGTGCTACAGGAGTCTATGGCTACACCTTC | CASSATGVYGYTF
TRBD2 | - | TRBJ2-1 | TRBV2 | TGTGCCAGCAGTGAACCGGGACTAGCGGGAGTCAATGAGCAGTTCTTC | CASSEPGLAGVNEQFF
- | - | TRBJ2-6 | TRBV6-5 | TGTGCCAGCAGTCAGCTCTTTGGGGCCAACGTCCTGACTTTC | CASSQLFGANVLTF
- | once | TRBJ1-5 | TRBV7-2 | TGTGCCAGCCGGACAGCAGGTCGCCCAGGGGGCAATCAGCCCCAGCATTTT | CASRTAGRPGGNQPQHF
- | - | TRBJ1-1 | TRBV2 | TGTGCCAGATCGGTAGAGGTAAACACTGAAGCTTTCTTT | CARSVEVNTEAFF
- | - | TRBJ2-2 | TRBV5-4 | TGTGCCAGCAGCCAGCCCAAGGCGAACACCGGGGAGCTGTTTTTT | CASSQPKANTGELFF
- | - | TRBJ1-1 | TRBV18 | TGTGCCAGCTCACCACCTTCAGGGCCCACTGAAGCTTTCTTT | CASSPPSGPTEAFF
- | - | TRBJ1-2 | TRBV29-1 | TGCAGCGTTGAAGATCTAGACTTGGGCTACACCTTC | CSVEDLDLGYTF
TRBD1 | - | TRBJ1-4 | TRBV15 | TGTGCCACCAGCCGCAGACAGGGGGCTACTAATGAAAAACTGTTTTTT | CATSRRQGATNEKLFF
TRBD1 | - | TRBJ2-5 | TRBV6-5 | TGTGCCAGCAGTACCCGGGACAGGGGTGGAGGGACCCAGTACTTC | CASSTRDRGGGTQYF
- | - | TRBJ1-6 | TRBV19 | TGTGCCAGTACCAGACAGTTTCGCGATAATTCACCCCTCCACTTT | CASTRQFRDNSPLHF
- | - | TRBJ2-5 | TRBV18 | TGTGCCAGCTCTCTAAATTTCGAGGGGGAGACCCAGTACTTC | CASSLNFEGETQYF
- | - | TRBJ2-5 | TRBV15 | TGTGCCACCAGCAGAGGAGGAGGTGGCGGATTCCAAGAGACCCAGTACTTC | CATSRGGGGGFQETQYF
- | once | TRBJ1-1 | TRBV5-8 | TGTGCCAGCAGCTTGCGAGGGGCTGGTGAAGCTTTCTTT | CASSLRGAGEAFF
- | many | TRBJ1-1 | TRBV19 | TGTGCCAGTAGTGCCCAGGGTGTTATAACTGAAGCTTTCTTT | CASSAQGVITEAFF
- | - | TRBJ2-7 | TRBV6-1 | TGTGCCAGTAAAGGACTCACTTTGGTCGAGCAGTACTTC | CASKGLTLVEQYF
- | - | TRBJ2-5 | TRBV10-2 | TGCGCCAGCAGACTTCAAGAGACCCAGTACTTC | CASRLQETQYF
- | - | TRBJ2-7 | TRBV21-1 | TGTGCCAGCAGCACCGCAAGGGACAGGGCCACCTACGAGCAGTACTTC | CASSTARDRATYEQYF
TRBD2 | - | TRBJ2-7 | TRBV4-3 | TGCGCCAGCAGCCAAGAGGGACTAGCGGGACTCTACGAGCAGTACTTC | CASSQEGLAGLYEQYF